These 25 T cell receptor beta chains originate from one sample sequenced in a study of vaccination and CD4 T cells after COVID-19. The treatment denotes: approximately nine-day PBMC culture with coronavirus spike peptide pools or control peptides (ViraFEST assay). Which antigens these TCRs recognize remains unknown. The study sequenced cultured CD4+ T cell DNA using the Oncomine TCR Beta short-read assay. TCRdb called the PCR reads again in MiXCR, with one record for every CDR3 protein. Of approximately 12,000 distinct CDR3 sequences listed, about 31% are singletons. The sequencing input was cultured CD4+ T cells from blood. The origin of the receptors is a human donor with COVID-19.

In its sample, this clonotype was seen a few times. This chain uses TRBV6-1 with TRBJ2-6; 9 bases are a match to TRBD1. After removal of 11 bases from V and 2 bases from J, the junction contained 7 bases not matched to a gene. This CDR3 has 15 residues. Per the germline V gene, CDR1 is MNHNS and CDR2 is SASEGT. CDR3 nucleotides: TGTGCCGGAGAACAGGGGGCCGCTGGGGCCAACGTCCTGACTTTC. Its protein product is CAGEQGAAGANVLTF.

Details on this clonotype: The junction departs from germline at one end; a sequencing error may be responsible. The rearrangement links TRBV7-2 to TRBJ2-2; D possibly uses TRBD1 or TRBD2 (6 bases each). CDR3 size: 15 residues. Germline values: CDR1 SGHTA, CDR2 FQGNSA. The CDR3 region is CASSWGLAKTGELFF. CDR3 DNA: TGTGCCAGCAGCTGGGGGCTAGCGAAAACCGGGGAGCTGTTTTTT.

The chain employs TRBV6-2 or TRBV6-3 and TRBJ2-7; 7 nucleotides match TRBD1. Germline V gives CDR1 MNHEY, CDR2 SVGEGT. There are 14 residues in the CDR3. V shed 2 bases, J shed 5 bases, and the junction held 6 bases outside the gene matches. CDR3 residues: CASSYTDRVNEQYF. The DNA of the CDR3 is TGTGCCAGCAGTTACACCGACAGGGTAAACGAGCAGTACTTC.

This clonotype was seen a few times. The gene calls are TRBV19 and TRBJ1-5; D gene ambiguous. The CDR3 has 12 amino acids. Trimming shortened V by 7 bases and J by 7 bases, and 11 bases separated the two germline ends. CDR1 and CDR2 (germline): LNHDA, SQIVND (reference sequence). Here the CDR3 DNA reads TGTGCCAGTACAAGTAGCGCCCAGCCCCAGCATTTT. This translates into CASTSSAQPQHF.

The chain combines TRBV30 with TRBJ1-2; 8 nucleotides agree with TRBD1. Looked up from germline, CDR1 is GTSNPN and CDR2 is SVGIG (reference sequence). The CDR3 runs to 12 residues. The junction had 5 bases not matched to a gene; V was cut back by 5 bases and J by 6 bases. In DNA, the CDR3 is TGTGCCTGGGGACAGGGAGGGAATGGCTACACCTTC. Protein product: CAWGQGGNGYTF. The full variable domain, rest sourced from reference TRBV30 and TRBJ1-2, is SQTIHQWPATLVQPVGSPLSLECTVEGTSNPNLYWYRQAAGRGLQLLFYSVGIGQISSEVPQNLSASRPQDRQFILSSKKLLLSDSGFYLCAWGQGGNGYTFGSGTRLTVV.

This sequence joins TRBV7-2 and TRBJ2-7; 8 bases agree with TRBD1. V shed 6 bases, J shed 2 bases, and the junction held 9 bases outside the gene matches. Germline-derived CDR1 and CDR2 are SGHTA and FQGNSA. The CDR3 totals 15 residues. CDR3 DNA: TGTGCCAGCAGACCCGCCGGGACAGGACCCTACGAGCAGTACTTC. It is translated as CASRPAGTGPYEQYF.

This clonotype was seen only a few times. This chain links TRBV30 with TRBJ1-1, with TRBD1 as a possible D gene (6 bases). Trimming stripped 3 bases from V and 7 bases from J, with 12 bases between. This CDR3 is built from 12 residues. Per germline, CDR1 GTSNPN and CDR2 SVGIG (reference sequence). CDR3 sequence reads: CAWRDSHGEAFF. The CDR3 DNA sequence: TGTGCCTGGAGGGACAGTCATGGTGAAGCTTTCTTT.

This chain joins TRBV11-3 and TRBJ1-1, with D uncertain. Germline V gene data show CDR1 as SGHNT and CDR2 as YENEEA. With 1 base removed from V and 1 base from J, the gap between germline ends came to 13 bases. This CDR3 contains 16 residues. The CDR3 here is CASSLGGHKGNTEAFF. For the CDR3, the DNA is TGTGCCAGCAGCTTAGGAGGGCATAAGGGGAACACTGAAGCTTTCTTT.

The V gene is TRBV18, the J gene TRBJ2-7; 8 positions match TRBD2. CDR1 and CDR2 (germline): KGHSH, LQKENI. Losses at the gene ends were 3 bases for V and 6 bases for J; bases not matched to a gene: 7. This CDR3 is built from 14 residues. The CDR3 spells CASSPAGLGSEQYF. In DNA form, the CDR3 reads TGTGCCAGCTCACCTGCGGGACTAGGAAGCGAGCAGTACTTC.

A few counts support this clonotype. This chain links TRBV11-3 with TRBJ2-2; D may be TRBD2 (6 bases). Germline CDR1 SGHNT, CDR2 YENEEA. V was trimmed by 5 bases and J by 4 bases, leaving 11 bases between them. The CDR3 is made up of 14 amino acids. For the CDR3, the DNA is TGTGCCAGCAGCGGAGGGACGGGCACCGGGGAGCTGTTTTTT. Translation: CASSGGTGTGELFF.

This rearrangement joins TRBV23-1 to TRBJ2-1; 8 nucleotides match TRBD2. TRBV23-1 is designated an ORF whose function remains uncertain. Losses at the gene ends were 4 bases for V and 6 bases for J; bases not matched to a gene: 8. CDR3 length equals 15 residues. DNA for the CDR3: TGCGCCAGCAGTCCCCTGGGACTAGTCTCCAATGAGCAGTTCTTC. Amino acids: CASSPLGLVSNEQFF.

This clonotype was found a few times. V usage is TRBV9 and J usage is TRBJ1-6; D is undetermined. The CDR3 contains 14 residues. Germline-derived CDR1 and CDR2 are SGDLS and YYNGEE. The V end lost 4 bases, the J end lost 7 bases, and 12 bases lay between the germline ends. DNA of the CDR3: TGTGCCAGCAGCCCGGACGTAGGCAATTCACCCCTCCACTTT. Encoded protein: CASSPDVGNSPLHF. The full variable domain, its missing parts supplied by reference TRBV9 and TRBJ1-6, is DSGVTQTPKHLITATGQRVTLRCSPRSGDLSVYWYQQSLDQGLQFLIQYYNGEERAKGNILERFSAQQFPDLHSELNLSSLELGDSALYFCASSPDVGNSPLHFGNGTRLTVT.

The V call is TRBV19, the J call TRBJ1-5, with D tentatively TRBD1 (6 bases). V gave up 9 bases and J gave up 3 bases, with 21 bases separating them. The CDR3 covers 16 residues. Germline loops: CDR1 LNHDA, CDR2 SQIVND (reference sequence). CDR3 amino acids: CASIRMAGALNQPQHF. CDR3 DNA: TGTGCCAGCATACGTATGGCAGGGGCCCTCAATCAGCCCCAGCATTTT. Filled out from reference TRBV19 and TRBJ1-5, the complete variable domain reads DGGITQSPKYLFRKEGQNVTLSCEQNLNHDAMYWYRQDPGQGLRLIYYSQIVNDFQKGDIAEGYSVSREKKESFPLTVTSAQKNPTAFYLCASIRMAGALNQPQHFGDGTRLSIL.

V usage is TRBV29-1 and J usage is TRBJ2-3; D gene ambiguous. Germline lookup yields CDR1 SQVTM and CDR2 ANQGSEA. The ends were cut back, 2 bases at V and 0 bases at J, with 6 bases in the middle. The length of the CDR3 is 13 residues. CDR3 amino acids: CSVEIGSTDTQYF. CDR3 bases: TGCAGCGTTGAAATAGGAAGCACAGATACGCAGTATTTT.

CDR3 sequence reads: CASSLVQAPTF. The DNA of the CDR3 is TGTGCCAGCAGCTTAGTGCAGGCTCCGACCTTC. This chain connects TRBV7-2 to TRBJ1-2; D not resolved. This CDR3 comprises 11 residues. CDR1 and CDR2 (germline): SGHTA, FQGNSA. The V end was cut by 1 base, the J end by 14 bases, with 11 bases between. The variable domain in full, completed from reference TRBV7-2 and TRBJ1-2, reads GAGVSQSPSNKVTEKGKDVELRCDPISGHTALYWYRQSLGQGLEFLIYFQGNSAPDKSGLPSDRFSAERTGGSVSTLTIQRTQQEDSAVYLCASSLVQAPTFGSGTRLTVV.

The chain's CDR3 is CASGQGADTQYF. The CDR3 DNA follows: TGCGCCAGCGGACAGGGGGCAGATACGCAGTATTTT. J is TRBJ2-3 and V is TRBV10-2; 10 positions agree with TRBD1. The CDR3 is 12 amino acids. V lost 8 bases to trimming and J lost 4 bases; unmatched junction nucleotides: 0. Germline assignment: CDR1 WSHSY and CDR2 SAAADI.

The CDR3 DNA sequence: TGCGCCAGCAGGATGGGTCCGGACCCCGGGGCTTCACCCCTCCACTTT. This sequence encodes CASRMGPDPGASPLHF. The chain employs TRBV5-1 and TRBJ1-6; a weak D match, TRBD1 (5 bases). V was pared by 5 bases and J by 9 bases, with 21 bases between. The CDR3 is 16 amino acids. In germline, CDR1 is SGHRS, CDR2 YFSETQ.

V is TRBV24-1 and J is TRBJ2-3; 14 bases are shared with TRBD2. Germline V gene data show CDR1 as KGHDR and CDR2 as SFDVKD. The length of the CDR3 is 14 residues. V shed 9 bases, J shed 4 bases, and the junction held 2 bases outside the gene matches. CDR3 sequence: CATGTSGGADTQYF. The DNA for the CDR3 is TGTGCCACCGGGACTAGCGGGGGTGCAGATACGCAGTATTTT.

V gene TRBV4-1 combines with J gene TRBJ1-1; weak D call: TRBD1 (5 bases). The V gene lost 4 bases and the J gene lost 8 bases, with 11 bases spanning the gap. CDR1 is MGHRA and CDR2 is YSYEKL in the germline V gene. The CDR3 is made up of 12 amino acids. CDR3 sequence: CASSPGGVEAFF. The CDR3 bases are TGCGCCAGCAGCCCGGGAGGGGTAGAAGCTTTCTTT.

The chain has TRBV28 and TRBJ2-7; D gene uncertain. The length of the CDR3 is 12 residues. V was shortened by 6 bases and J by 1 base, with 7 bases between the two germline ends. Germline V gene lookup returns CDR1 MDHEN and CDR2 SYDVKM. The CDR3 sequence: CASSTGSYEQYF. CDR3 bases: TGTGCCAGCAGCACCGGGTCCTACGAGCAGTACTTC.

This clonotype was counted a few times. Relative to the germline gene, one junction end is altered; a read error may explain this. The chain joins TRBV10-1 to TRBJ1-3; D gene uncertain. This CDR3 comprises 12 residues. Per the germline V gene, CDR1 is WNHNN and CDR2 is SYGVQD (reference sequence). The CDR3 coding sequence is TGCGCCAGCAGTGAGTCGAGAACCCGCCGGGATTTT. The encoded protein is CASSESRTRRDF.

This clonotype has just a few counts. This sequence joins TRBV11-2 and TRBJ1-1; D not resolved. Per germline, CDR1 SGHAT and CDR2 FQNNGV. V lost 3 bases to trimming and J lost 4 bases, with 6 bases between them. The CDR3 loop spans 12 amino acids. For the CDR3, the DNA is TGTGCCAGCAGCTTGGTTCGCACTGAAGCTTTCTTT. Amino acids: CASSLVRTEAFF.

This clonotype was counted between two and nine times. The rearrangement links TRBV21-1 to TRBJ2-5; the DNA was not compared with TRBD2, the D call given in the table. TRBV21-1 is a pseudogene locus. The CDR3 length is 15 residues. In DNA, the CDR3 is TGTGCCAGCAGCAAAGGGGTCGGCAGGGCTGAGACCCAGTACTTC. It codes for CASSKGVGRAETQYF.

This clonotype was detected only a few times. This chain links TRBV10-1 with TRBJ2-3; D possibly corresponds to TRBD2 (5 bases). Deletions cut 0 bases from V and 2 bases from J, with 9 bases between. This CDR3 spans 15 amino acids. The germline gives CDR1 WNHNN, CDR2 SYGVQD (reference sequence). CDR3 residues: CASSESGSLTDTQYF. The CDR3 coding sequence is TGCGCCAGCAGTGAGTCGGGGAGTCTCACAGATACGCAGTATTTT.

The chain has TRBV7-2 and TRBJ2-2; 8 bases align to TRBD2. Per germline, CDR1 SGHTA and CDR2 FQGNSA. V lost 3 bases and J lost 0; bases outside the gene matches: 3. The CDR3 consists of 16 residues. CDR3 loop: CASSFRGGSNTGELFF. The CDR3 coding sequence is TGTGCCAGCAGCTTTCGGGGGGGCTCGAACACCGGGGAGCTGTTTTTT.